What follows are 5 T cell receptor beta chains derived from one specimen sequenced in a study of blood T cell repertoires in COVID-19. Method: immunoSEQ multiplex PCR; TCRdb's copy keeps in-frame clones and lacks some. The sample contains about 170,000 clones, over 70% of which appear only once. Source material: PBMCs or T cells enriched from blood (not recorded which). These receptors originate from a woman in her forties or fifties in a cohort exposed to, infected with or recovered from COVID-19 (not recorded which).

This chain links TRBV25-1 with TRBJ1-4; 7 bases line up with TRBD1. From germline, CDR1 is MGHDK and CDR2 SYGVNS. CDR3 size: 15 residues. J was trimmed by 8 bases and V by 1 base; bases with no gene match: 7. The CDR3 sequence is CASSEFRGGPEKLFF. In nucleotides, the CDR3 is TGTGCCAGCAGTGAATTCCGAGGGGGCCCGGAAAAACTGTTTTTT.

The genes are TRBV5-4 and TRBJ2-5; TRBD1 matches 7 bases. The J segment lost 4 bases and the V segment lost 4 bases, leaving 7 bases of the junction unmatched. Germline V gives CDR1 SGHNT, CDR2 YYREEE (reference sequence). The CDR3 totals 14 residues. For the CDR3, the DNA is TGTGCCAGCAGCGGGGACAGATCTGGAGAGACCCAGTACTTC. It translates to CASSGDRSGETQYF.

The gene calls are TRBV2 and TRBJ2-7, with 7 positions matching TRBD1. The CDR3 has 14 amino acids. Per the germline V gene, CDR1 is SNHLY and CDR2 is FYNNEI. The V segment lost 1 base and the J segment 3 bases; nucleotides outside the gene matches: 3. The CDR3 loop reads CASSEDRGIYEQYF. In DNA, the CDR3 is TGTGCCAGCAGTGAAGACAGGGGCATCTACGAGCAGTACTTC.

The chain combines TRBV5-1 with TRBJ2-5, with a possible D match to TRBD1 (6 bases). Trimming left V 0 bases short and J 4 bases short, with 19 bases between. Per the germline V gene, CDR1 is SGHRS and CDR2 is YFSETQ. The length of the CDR3 is 17 residues. CDR3 loop: CASSLGWGQPIRETQYF. The CDR3 nucleotides are TGCGCCAGCAGCTTGGGGTGGGGGCAGCCGATTCGAGAGACCCAGTACTTC.

The V gene is TRBV28, the J gene TRBJ1-6, with unresolved D. This CDR3 spans 13 amino acids. Germline V gene lookup returns CDR1 MDHEN and CDR2 SYDVKM. V was cut by 5 bases and J by 14 bases, with 16 bases left in between. The CDR3 region has the DNA TGTGCCAGCAGTACCCCGGCGGGCCGGGCCCTCCACTTT. Residues: CASSTPAGRALHF.